This T cell receptor (beta chain) was sequenced during a study of blood T cell repertoires in COVID-19 (dated by TCRdb to between 2020 and 2021). Background for the entire study: Samples from collaborators originated in the United States, Italy and Spain and spanned both the acute and convalescent phases of COVID-19. The prospective study material was composed of cDNA or gDNA derived from T cells, B-cell-depleted T cells, or PBMCs. The repertoires were released in a freely available public database intended as a resource for research on the immune response to SARS-CoV-2. Deeply sampled blood TCRbeta repertoires from subjects exposed to, actively infected with, or recovered from COVID-19 were included in the dataset. Sample metadata almost always included a de-identified subject ID, COVID-19 status, age in years and sex. Where available, HLA class I and class II types were obtained from metadata supplied by the sample provider rather than from assay-based typing. Samples came from the ongoing ImmuneRACE study (first 160 participants) plus 1,254 subjects from 6 global collaborators. Overall results and qualifications from the work: Clinical and demographic metadata were provided uncurated, with the amount varying by source and participant.

TCRbeta CDR3 regions were amplified from genomic DNA by means of the immunoSEQ Assay, a bias-controlled multiplex PCR. On the authors' methods: Nucleated cell counts per sample were estimated from amplification of reference gene primers within the assay. To quantify the absolute abundance of each unique TCRbeta CDR3 rearrangement, sequence reads were collapsed and filtered. For each sample, productive Simpson clonality was calculated as the square root of Simpson's diversity index over productive rearrangements. Not all clones reach the TCRdb copy of this immuneACCESS table, which keeps in-frame sequences only. Checked studies attribute under half of the gap to unresolved V genes and leave the rest unexplained. V, J and clone size reflect that table, while D and trimming were determined from the DNA. Here the sample has 50,000 or so clones; roughly four fifths occur a single time. About 7.2% of the sample is in the top ten clones.

Whole blood was collected in K2EDTA tubes by collaborating institutions according to the institutions' own protocols. Collaborator samples were shipped for TCRbeta analysis as frozen whole blood, isolated PBMCs, or DNA extracted from either sample type. Remarks on this clone: Its cognate antigen has yet to be identified. Nothing much larger sits one base from this clone, and base qualities are not available.

Trimming leaves V shorter by 7 bases and J shorter by 10 bases, with the junction holding 8 bases beyond the gene matches. The CDR3 measures 14 amino acids from cysteine to phenylalanine. The read is trimmed to its CDR3 DNA, 42 bases read in frame from base 1. The germline V gene supplies CDR1 ENHRY and CDR2 SYGVKD. The sample comprised peripheral blood. This chain joins TRBV10-3 to TRBJ1-6; 9 bases in the junction line up with TRBD1. The source is a man in his sixties with active COVID-19. Here is the DNA: TGTGCCATCAATACAGGGGGCGCAGGATCACCCCTCCACTTT. This codes for CAINTGGAGSPLHF.